This section outlines one T cell receptor (beta chain) sequence together with its context. Its target is unknown. The record originates from a study of T cell responses to AZD1222 COVID-19 vaccine. The study's findings and limits: Only a handful of AZD1222 recipients were seropositive at baseline.

Second-dose timings of about 4 or about 12 weeks were pooled. Generated by immunoSEQ multiplex PCR, the TCRdb table keeps only in-frame clones and is missing some. This sample has approximately 170,000 clones, with about 92% found just once. Germline values: CDR1 SGHAT, CDR2 FQNNGV. The CDR3 contains 17 residues. Trimming took 1 base from V and 0 from J, leaving 15 bases between them. The sequence derives from an adult who received the AZD1222 COVID-19 vaccine. The sequences come from peripheral blood, collected 28 days after the second AZD1222 dose. The gene calls are TRBV11-2 and TRBJ1-1; D possibly corresponds to TRBD1 (5 bases). The CDR3 region has the DNA TGTGCCAGCAGCTTAGGTTTGGGGGGACGGCTGAACACTGAAGCTTTCTTT. This sequence encodes CASSLGLGGRLNTEAFF.